This T cell receptor (beta chain) was sequenced in a study of CXCR4 blockade with PD-1 therapy in pancreatic cancer. General study points: Frequent tumor clones were encoded by many distinct rearrangements, suggesting shared antigens. Tumors were clonally expanded, mean approximately 0.15 versus 0.05 in healthy blood.

This clone appeared a few times. Its antigen remains unknown. Profiled with immunoSEQ multiplex PCR; TCRdb holds only in-frame clones, not every one. The table has roughly 18,000 clones, 72% seen once; the top ten hold roughly 6%. The V gene lost 3 bases and the J gene lost 2 bases, with 17 bases spanning the gap. The CDR3 covers 16 residues. Germline V lookup: CDR1 KGHSH, CDR2 LQKENI. The receptor's source is a human donor with pancreatic ductal adenocarcinoma. Sequenced sample: tumor tissue. V is TRBV18 and J is TRBJ2-7; either TRBD1 or TRBD2 may fit D (5 bases each). The DNA of the CDR3 is TGTGCCAGCTCACCGATTTTAGGTGGGGGTGCCTACGAGCAGTACTTC. Residues: CASSPILGGGAYEQYF.